Each of the 4 T cell receptor beta chains below was sequenced from the same sample in a study of cytomegalovirus exposure and HLA in healthy donors. TCRdb keeps only in-frame clones here, not all; method: immunoSEQ multiplex PCR. The table shows roughly 50,000 clones, with around nine tenths occurring only once. Sequencing was performed on PBMCs. The receptors originated from a man younger than 35 in good health and CMV-seronegative.

The chain uses TRBV2 and TRBJ1-5; a weak D match, TRBD1 (5 bases). Germline CDR1 and CDR2: SNHLY and FYNNEI. V was shortened by 5 bases and J by 1 base, with 9 bases between the two germline ends. This CDR3 region has 14 residues. The CDR3 sequence: CASSSDRSNQPQHF. The CDR3 DNA follows: TGTGCCAGCAGTTCTGACAGAAGCAATCAGCCCCAGCATTTT. Full variable domain (remainder filled in from reference TRBV2 and TRBJ1-5): EPEVTQTPSHQVTQMGQEVILRCVPISNHLYFYWYRQILGQKVEFLVSFYNNEISEKSEIFDDQFSVERPDGSNFTLKIRSTKLEDSAMYFCASSSDRSNQPQHFGDGTRLSIL.

The J gene is TRBJ2-1, the V gene TRBV7-2, with 7 bases that match TRBD2. Unmatched junction bases numbered 9, after V lost 5 bases and J lost 5 bases. Germline V CDR1 and CDR2: SGHTA, FQGNSA. This CDR3 region has 15 residues. The CDR3 spells CASSRTSARDNEQFF. DNA of the CDR3: TGTGCCAGCAGCCGTACTAGCGCGAGGGACAATGAGCAGTTCTTC.

V is TRBV10-3 and J is TRBJ2-4; TRBD1 is a possible D gene (5 bases). Trimming left V 5 bases short and J 6 bases short, with 11 bases between. CDR3 length: 13 residues. Germline loops: CDR1 ENHRY, CDR2 SYGVKD. CDR3 region: CAISSTEANIQYF. For the CDR3, the DNA is TGTGCCATCAGTTCGACAGAGGCAAACATTCAGTACTTC.

The rearrangement links TRBV7-9 to TRBJ1-1; 9 bases are a match to TRBD1. The germline CDR1 and CDR2 sequences are SEHNR and FQNEAQ (reference sequence). There are 13 residues in the CDR3. The V gene end was trimmed by 5 bases and the J gene end by 3 bases; junction bases not matched to a gene: 1. The CDR3 DNA is TGTGCCAGCAGCGACAGGGGGGACACTGAAGCTTTCTTT. Protein product: CASSDRGDTEAFF.